A single sample is the source of the 27 T cell receptor beta chains below, sequenced in a study of shared clonotypes between healthy human individuals. Profiled with immunoSEQ multiplex PCR; TCRdb holds only in-frame clones, not every one. The sample consists of 2,500,000 or so clones, 85% to 95% of them appearing once. Sequenced sample: naive CD4+ T cells sorted from blood. The subset was: CD45RA+ positively selected. The receptors stem from a young man in good health.

The V call is TRBV30, the J call TRBJ1-5; tentatively, D is TRBD1 (5 bases). There are 15 residues in the CDR3. V lost 1 base to trimming and J lost 7 bases, with 17 bases between them. CDR1 is GTSNPN, CDR2 SVGIG, per germline (reference sequence). CDR3 coding DNA: TGTGCCTGGAGTGCTGGAACCCAGGGAAGCCAGCCCCAGCATTTT. This translates into CAWSAGTQGSQPQHF.

The gene calls are TRBV2 and TRBJ2-1, with D tentatively TRBD2 (6 bases). The CDR3 has 15 residues. With 3 bases removed from V and 8 bases from J, the gap between germline ends came to 17 bases. CDR1 is SNHLY and CDR2 is FYNNEI in the germline V gene. CDR3 protein: CASSEGGGREYEQFF. In DNA, the CDR3 is TGTGCCAGCAGTGAGGGGGGAGGCAGGGAGTATGAGCAGTTCTTC.

On this clone itself: Other DNA sequences in the sample encode the same CDR3. V usage is TRBV5-1 and J usage is TRBJ2-7; 7 bases are shared with TRBD1. There are 15 residues in the CDR3. CDR1 is SGHRS, CDR2 YFSETQ, per germline. V dropped 0 bases and J dropped 0; count of bases not matched to a gene: 3. The CDR3 region is CASSLGQGFSYEQYF. The CDR3 bases are TGCGCCAGCAGCTTGGGACAGGGTTTCTCCTACGAGCAGTACTTC.

This chain uses TRBV10-3 with TRBJ2-3; TRBD2 aligns across 16 bases. V lost 5 bases and J lost 2; bases outside the gene matches: 7. The V gene's germline CDR1 is ENHRY and CDR2 SYGVKD. The length of the CDR3 is 18 residues. CDR3: CAISSGLAGGGYTDTQYF. CDR3 DNA: TGTGCCATCAGTTCGGGACTAGCGGGAGGGGGATACACAGATACGCAGTATTTT.

The gene calls are TRBV5-1 and TRBJ2-7, with 7 bases fitting TRBD2. Germline CDR1 SGHRS, CDR2 YFSETQ. The CDR3 length is 15 residues. The J segment lost 5 bases and the V segment lost 2 bases, leaving 10 bases of the junction unmatched. In nucleotides, the CDR3 is TGCGCCAGCAGCTTCCAGGGTAGCGGGCCCAACGAGCAGTACTTC. It codes for CASSFQGSGPNEQYF.

The V call is TRBV29-1, the J call TRBJ1-1; 8 nucleotides agree with TRBD1. Germline trimming cut 6 bases from V and 6 bases from J; bases unmatched to any gene: 6. The CDR3 is 12 residues long. The V gene's germline CDR1 is SQVTM and CDR2 ANQGSEA. The CDR3 region is CSVRGTGAEAFF. In DNA form, the CDR3 reads TGCAGCGTGCGCGGGACAGGAGCTGAAGCTTTCTTT.

This chain connects TRBV5-1 to TRBJ2-4; the D is unclear. In germline, CDR1 is SGHRS, CDR2 YFSETQ. The CDR3 runs to 15 residues. Trimming took off 1 base at V and 2 bases at J, with 10 bases between the two ends. CDR3 region: CASSLSTRSKNIQYF. CDR3 sequence (DNA): TGCGCCAGCAGCTTGTCCACCAGGTCCAAAAACATTCAGTACTTC.

In this sample, this clone turned up once. The gene calls are TRBV5-1 and TRBJ2-3; no firm D call. The V end lost 6 bases, the J end lost 0 bases, and 11 bases lay between the germline ends. The CDR3 is 14 residues long. CDR1 is SGHRS, CDR2 YFSETQ, per germline. The CDR3 coding sequence is TGCGCCAGCAAGCCGCAGGCTAGCACAGATACGCAGTATTTT. As protein: CASKPQASTDTQYF.

This clone appeared a few times. The J gene is TRBJ1-2, the V gene TRBV28; D is uncertain. The ends were cut back, 5 bases at V and 4 bases at J, with 17 bases in the middle. The CDR3 covers 15 residues. The V gene's germline CDR1 is MDHEN and CDR2 SYDVKM. The CDR3 protein is CASSTHSRALYGYTF. CDR3 nucleotide sequence: TGTGCCAGCAGTACCCACTCTCGGGCACTCTATGGCTACACCTTC.

The chain is built from TRBV14 and TRBJ1-5, with D possibly matching TRBD1 (5 bases). Looked up from germline, CDR1 is SGHDN and CDR2 is FVKESK. The CDR3 length is 15 residues. The CDR3 here is CAPRSGVNSNQPQHF. The CDR3 DNA reads as TGTGCACCCCGGTCGGGGGTTAATAGCAATCAGCCCCAGCATTTT.

The CDR3 DNA sequence: TGTGCCAGTAGTAGCACCAGGTTTCAGCCCCAGCATTTT. Translated: CASSSTRFQPQHF. The chain uses TRBV19 and TRBJ1-5; D not certain. The CDR3 totals 13 residues. Germline CDR1 is LNHDA and CDR2 is SQIVND (reference sequence). V was shortened by 4 bases and J by 6 bases, with 10 bases between the two germline ends.

This clone was observed once. The chain employs TRBV30 and TRBJ2-4, with 7 bases identical to TRBD1. CDR1 and CDR2 (germline): GTSNPN, SVGIG (reference sequence). The CDR3 loop spans 12 amino acids. J gave up 8 bases and V 7 bases, and 8 bases lay outside the gene matches. DNA for the CDR3: TGTGCCTTACAGGGGTCTGGCGACATTCAGTACTTC. Protein: CALQGSGDIQYF.

Concerning this clone: In the same sample, other DNA sequences code for this CDR3. This sequence joins TRBV7-2 and TRBJ2-2; D uncertain. Trimming shortened V by 5 bases and J by 4 bases, and 8 bases separated the two germline ends. The germline V gene has CDR1 SGHTA and CDR2 FQGNSA. The CDR3 contains 13 residues. CDR3 DNA: TGTGCCAGCAGCGTGAGTGGCACCGGGGAGCTGTTTTTT. This sequence encodes CASSVSGTGELFF.

The J gene is TRBJ2-1, the V gene TRBV5-1, with TRBD2 matching over 14 bases. V was clipped by 3 bases and J by 5 bases; unmatched bases: 4. From germline, CDR1 is SGHRS and CDR2 YFSETQ. This CDR3 contains 16 residues. The CDR3 sequence is CASSSRLAGGNNEQFF. Here the CDR3 DNA reads TGCGCCAGCAGCTCTCGACTAGCGGGAGGGAACAATGAGCAGTTCTTC.

This clone showed up just once. The chain joins TRBV27 to TRBJ2-4; 7 bases fit TRBD1. From germline, CDR1 is MNHEY and CDR2 SMNVEV (reference sequence). Trimming at V came to 7 bases and at J to 2 bases, leaving 11 bases not matched to a gene. The CDR3 extends over 16 amino acids. CDR3 coding DNA: TGTGCCAGCACCCCTGACAGGGCGTGGTCCAAAAACATTCAGTACTTC. Translated, it gives CASTPDRAWSKNIQYF.

The chain recombines TRBV5-1 with TRBJ2-2, with a weak D call TRBD1 (7 bases). Germline-derived CDR1 and CDR2 are SGHRS and YFSETQ. Trimming stripped 7 bases from V and 2 bases from J, with 15 bases between. This CDR3 contains 15 residues. CDR3 protein: CASGGGGTNTGELFF. CDR3 DNA: TGCGCCAGCGGTGGAGGGGGCACCAACACCGGGGAGCTGTTTTTT.

For the CDR3, the DNA is TGTGCCAGCAGCCCTCGTGGGACAGGGCGACAGCCCCAGCATTTT. This codes for CASSPRGTGRQPQHF. The rearrangement links TRBV25-1 to TRBJ1-5; 9 bases are shared with TRBD1. The trim removed 6 bases at V and 7 bases at J, leaving 10 bases unmatched. Germline CDR1 MGHDK, CDR2 SYGVNS. The CDR3 is made up of 15 amino acids.

CDR3 protein: CASSWRTDPMNTEAFF. The CDR3, as DNA: TGTGCCAGCAGTTGGCGGACAGACCCTATGAACACTGAAGCTTTCTTT. This chain joins TRBV6-5 and TRBJ1-1; possibly TRBD1 for D (6 bases). Germline CDR1 is MNHEY and CDR2 is SVGAGI. This CDR3 has 16 amino acids. V was clipped by 4 bases and J by 0 bases, with 15 bases between them.

This chain connects TRBV29-1 to TRBJ1-4; D perhaps matches TRBD1 (6 bases). Trimming shortened V by 0 bases and J by 8 bases, and 19 bases separated the two germline ends. Germline lookup yields CDR1 SQVTM and CDR2 ANQGSEA. This CDR3 has 16 amino acids. CDR3 loop: CSVEDRRPGHEEKLFF. DNA for the CDR3: TGCAGCGTTGAAGATCGGCGCCCGGGACATGAAGAAAAACTGTTTTTT.

This clone has a handful of counts. J is TRBJ1-5 and V is TRBV19; 10 positions match TRBD1. The CDR3 length is 16 residues. CDR1 is LNHDA, CDR2 SQIVND, per germline (reference sequence). V trimming: 4 bases; J trimming: 6 bases; junction bases outside the gene matches: 9. The CDR3 loop reads CASSTYDRDRGQPQHF. The CDR3 coding sequence is TGTGCCAGTAGTACCTATGACCGGGACAGGGGTCAGCCCCAGCATTTT.

The rearrangement uses TRBV19 and TRBJ2-1, with 10 bases matching TRBD2. The CDR3 extends over 15 amino acids. The V gene end was trimmed by 6 bases and the J gene end by 5 bases; junction bases not matched to a gene: 7. CDR1 LNHDA and CDR2 SQIVND come from the germline V gene (reference sequence). The CDR3 DNA is TGTGCCAGTAGAGAGCGGGGGGGAAAACACAATGAGCAGTTCTTC. Translated, it gives CASRERGGKHNEQFF. The full variable domain, rest sourced from reference TRBV19 and TRBJ2-1, is DGGITQSPKYLFRKEGQNVTLSCEQNLNHDAMYWYRQDPGQGLRLIYYSQIVNDFQKGDIAEGYSVSREKKESFPLTVTSAQKNPTAFYLCASRERGGKHNEQFFGPGTRLTVL.

The chain has TRBV6-5 and TRBJ2-1; 8 positions match TRBD2. CDR1 MNHEY and CDR2 SVGAGI come from the germline V gene. There are 16 residues in the CDR3. V was clipped by 2 bases and J by 7 bases; unmatched bases: 10. CDR3 amino acids: CASSYLGSGRMNEQFF. The CDR3 bases are TGTGCCAGCAGTTACCTAGGGAGCGGGAGAATGAATGAGCAGTTCTTC.

The chain is built from TRBV7-8 and TRBJ2-1; 10 nucleotides align to TRBD2. With V trimmed by 4 bases and J by 5 bases, 8 bases remained unmatched. Germline V lookup: CDR1 SGHVS, CDR2 FQNEAQ. The length of the CDR3 is 16 residues. The CDR3 region is CASSSDLTSGHNEQFF. The CDR3 coding sequence is TGTGCCAGCAGCTCCGACTTGACTAGCGGGCACAATGAGCAGTTCTTC.

The chain couples TRBV7-9 to TRBJ2-5; 8 bases line up with TRBD1. Germline V gives CDR1 SEHNR, CDR2 FQNEAQ (reference sequence). Trimming cost V 0 bases and J 3 bases; bases outside gene matches: 3. This CDR3 is built from 15 residues. The CDR3 protein is CASSLADRVEETQYF. CDR3 DNA: TGTGCCAGCAGCTTAGCGGACAGGGTGGAAGAGACCCAGTACTTC.

This sequence joins TRBV5-1 and TRBJ1-6, with 10 positions matching TRBD1. J gave up 10 bases and V 2 bases, and 3 bases lay outside the gene matches. Germline V lookup: CDR1 SGHRS, CDR2 YFSETQ. This CDR3 comprises 14 residues. In DNA, the CDR3 is TGCGCCAGCAGCTTAGGGACAGGGGTATCACCCCTCCACTTT. It specifies CASSLGTGVSPLHF.

The chain employs TRBV7-2 and TRBJ2-1, with D possibly TRBD2 on 5 matching bases. Trimming pared 5 bases from V and 4 bases from J, leaving 12 bases between. This CDR3 region has 14 residues. Germline-derived CDR1 and CDR2 are SGHTA and FQGNSA. The CDR3 DNA reads as TGTGCCAGCAGCAGAGGGAGAGAATACAATGAGCAGTTCTTC. Translating it yields CASSRGREYNEQFF.

V gene TRBV2 combines with J gene TRBJ1-1; D unresolved. The V end was cut by 5 bases, the J end by 1 base, with 8 bases between. CDR3 length equals 13 residues. Germline-derived CDR1 and CDR2 are SNHLY and FYNNEI. The chain's CDR3 is CASSYGSNTEAFF. CDR3 sequence (DNA): TGTGCCAGCAGTTACGGTTCGAACACTGAAGCTTTCTTT.